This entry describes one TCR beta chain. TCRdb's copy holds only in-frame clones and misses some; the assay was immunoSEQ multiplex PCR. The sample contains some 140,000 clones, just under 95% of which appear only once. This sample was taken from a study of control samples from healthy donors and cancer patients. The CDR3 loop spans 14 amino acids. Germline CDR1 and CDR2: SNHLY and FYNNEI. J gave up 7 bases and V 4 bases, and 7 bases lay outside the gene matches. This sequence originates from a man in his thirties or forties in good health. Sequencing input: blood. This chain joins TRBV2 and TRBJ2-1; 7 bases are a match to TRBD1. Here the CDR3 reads CASSVDRVVNEQFF. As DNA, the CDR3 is TGTGCCAGCAGTGTTGACAGGGTTGTGAATGAGCAGTTCTTC.